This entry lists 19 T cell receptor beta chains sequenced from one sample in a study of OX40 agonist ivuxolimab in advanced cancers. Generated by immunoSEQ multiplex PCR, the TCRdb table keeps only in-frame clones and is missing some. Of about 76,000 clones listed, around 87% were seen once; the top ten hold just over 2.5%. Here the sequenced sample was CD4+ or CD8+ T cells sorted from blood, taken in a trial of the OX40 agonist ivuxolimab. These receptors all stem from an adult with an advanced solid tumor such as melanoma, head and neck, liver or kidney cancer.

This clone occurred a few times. The CDR3 reads CASSPFFTEAFF. The CDR3 DNA sequence: TGTGCCAGCAGCCCATTTTTCACTGAAGCTTTCTTT. The chain carries TRBV7-9 and TRBJ1-1, with D unresolved. Germline-derived CDR1 and CDR2 are SEHNR and FQNEAQ (reference sequence). The CDR3 totals 12 residues. Trimming removed 5 bases from V and 4 bases from J, with 8 bases in between.

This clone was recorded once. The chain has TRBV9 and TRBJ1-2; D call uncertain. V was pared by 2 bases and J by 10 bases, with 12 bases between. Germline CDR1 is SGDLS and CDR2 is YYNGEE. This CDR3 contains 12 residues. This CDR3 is CASSVISGPYTF. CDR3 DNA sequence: TGTGCCAGCAGCGTCATCTCAGGTCCCTACACCTTC. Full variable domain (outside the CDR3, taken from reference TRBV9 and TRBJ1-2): DSGVTQTPKHLITATGQRVTLRCSPRSGDLSVYWYQQSLDQGLQFLIQYYNGEERAKGNILERFSAQQFPDLHSELNLSSLELGDSALYFCASSVISGPYTFGSGTRLTVV.

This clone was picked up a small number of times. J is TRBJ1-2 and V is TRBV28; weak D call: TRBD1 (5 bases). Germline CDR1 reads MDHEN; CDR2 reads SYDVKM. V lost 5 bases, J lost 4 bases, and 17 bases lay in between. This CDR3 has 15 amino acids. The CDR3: CASSPPRTGGYGYTF. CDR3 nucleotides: TGTGCCAGCAGTCCCCCCCGTACAGGCGGCTATGGCTACACCTTC.

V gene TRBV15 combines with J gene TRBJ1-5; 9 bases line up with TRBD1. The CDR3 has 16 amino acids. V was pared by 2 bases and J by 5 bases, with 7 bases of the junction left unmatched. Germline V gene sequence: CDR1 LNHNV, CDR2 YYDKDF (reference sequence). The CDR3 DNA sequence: TGTGCCACCAGCAGACCAGCGAGACAGGGGGATCAGCCCCAGCATTTT. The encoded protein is CATSRPARQGDQPQHF.

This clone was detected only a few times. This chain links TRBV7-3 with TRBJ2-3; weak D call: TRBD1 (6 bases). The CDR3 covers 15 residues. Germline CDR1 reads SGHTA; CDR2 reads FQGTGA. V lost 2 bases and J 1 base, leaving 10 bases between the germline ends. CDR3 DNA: TGTGCCAGCAGCTTAGACAGGTCGGGCACAGATACGCAGTATTTT. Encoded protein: CASSLDRSGTDTQYF.

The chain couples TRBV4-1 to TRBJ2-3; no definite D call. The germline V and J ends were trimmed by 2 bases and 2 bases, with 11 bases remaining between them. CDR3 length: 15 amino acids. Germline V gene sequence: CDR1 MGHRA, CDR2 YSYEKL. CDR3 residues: CASSQLDSATDTQYF. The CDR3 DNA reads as TGCGCCAGCAGCCAACTAGATTCGGCCACAGATACGCAGTATTTT.

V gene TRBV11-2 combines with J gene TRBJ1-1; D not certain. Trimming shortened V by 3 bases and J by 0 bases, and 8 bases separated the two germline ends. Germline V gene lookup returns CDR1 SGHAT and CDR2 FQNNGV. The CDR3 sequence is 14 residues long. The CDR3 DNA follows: TGTGCCAGCAGCTTCCAGAGGTTGAACACTGAAGCTTTCTTT. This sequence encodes CASSFQRLNTEAFF.

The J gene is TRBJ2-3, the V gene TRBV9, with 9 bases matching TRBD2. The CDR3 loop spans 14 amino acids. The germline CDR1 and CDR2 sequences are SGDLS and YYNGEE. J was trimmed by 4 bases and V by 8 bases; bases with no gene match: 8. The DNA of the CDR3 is TGTGCCAGTTCGGGACTAGCCTTCTCAGATACGCAGTATTTT. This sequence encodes CASSGLAFSDTQYF.

This CDR3 reads CASIGGERAYNEQFF. The CDR3 DNA is TGTGCCAGCATCGGGGGGGAGCGGGCCTACAATGAGCAGTTCTTC. J is TRBJ2-1 and V is TRBV7-2, with 8 positions matching TRBD2. CDR1 SGHTA and CDR2 FQGNSA come from the germline V gene. The CDR3 contains 15 residues. Trimming took 7 bases from V and 2 from J; bases not matched to a gene: 7.

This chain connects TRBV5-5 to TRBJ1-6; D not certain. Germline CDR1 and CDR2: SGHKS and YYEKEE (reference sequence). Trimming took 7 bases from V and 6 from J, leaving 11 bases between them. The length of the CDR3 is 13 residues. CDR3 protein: CASLGGGNSPLHF. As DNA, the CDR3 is TGTGCCAGCCTTGGCGGAGGTAATTCACCCCTCCACTTT.

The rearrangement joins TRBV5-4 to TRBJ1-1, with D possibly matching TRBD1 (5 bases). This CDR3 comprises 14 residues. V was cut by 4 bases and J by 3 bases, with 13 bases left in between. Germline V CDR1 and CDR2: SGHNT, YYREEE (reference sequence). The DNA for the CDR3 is TGTGCCAGCAGCGGGGCAGGGTTAGACACTGAAGCTTTCTTT. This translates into CASSGAGLDTEAFF.

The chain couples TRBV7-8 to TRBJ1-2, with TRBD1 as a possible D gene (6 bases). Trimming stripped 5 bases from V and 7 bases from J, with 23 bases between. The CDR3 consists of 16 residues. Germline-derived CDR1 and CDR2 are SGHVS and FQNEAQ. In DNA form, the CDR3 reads TGTGCCAGCAGCCTCACCGGTGAGGACAGTTGGGGTGGCTACACCTTC. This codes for CASSLTGEDSWGGYTF.

CDR3 loop: CASRYSIPNYGYTF. The CDR3 region has the DNA TGTGCCAGCAGGTACAGCATTCCTAACTATGGCTACACCTTC. J is TRBJ1-2 and V is TRBV28; no definite D call. There are 14 residues in the CDR3. Per the germline V gene, CDR1 is MDHEN and CDR2 is SYDVKM. The germline V and J ends were trimmed by 6 bases and 0 bases, with 11 bases remaining between them.

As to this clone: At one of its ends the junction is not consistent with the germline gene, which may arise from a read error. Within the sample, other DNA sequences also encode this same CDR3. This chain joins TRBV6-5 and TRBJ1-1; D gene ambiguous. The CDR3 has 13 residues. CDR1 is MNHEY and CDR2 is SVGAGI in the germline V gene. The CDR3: CASSYGINTEAFF. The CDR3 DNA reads TGCGCCAGCAGTTACGGGATCAACACTGAAGCTTTCTTT.

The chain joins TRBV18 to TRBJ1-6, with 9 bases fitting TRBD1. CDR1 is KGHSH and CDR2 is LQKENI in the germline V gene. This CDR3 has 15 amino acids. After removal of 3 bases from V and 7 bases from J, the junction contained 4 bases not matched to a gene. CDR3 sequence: CASSPRGTGNSPLHF. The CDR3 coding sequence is TGTGCCAGCTCACCGCGAGGGACAGGGAATTCACCCCTCCACTTT. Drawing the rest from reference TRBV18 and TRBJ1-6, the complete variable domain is NAGVMQNPRHLVRRRGQEARLRCSPMKGHSHVYWYRQLPEEGLKFMVYLQKENIIDESGMPKERFSAEFPKEGPSILRIQQVVRGDSAAYFCASSPRGTGNSPLHFGNGTRLTVT.

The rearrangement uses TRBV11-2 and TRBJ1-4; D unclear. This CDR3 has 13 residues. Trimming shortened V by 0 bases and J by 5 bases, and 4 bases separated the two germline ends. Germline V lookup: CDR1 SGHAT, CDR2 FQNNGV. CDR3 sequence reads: CASSLDRNEKLFF. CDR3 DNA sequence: TGTGCCAGCAGCTTAGACAGGAATGAAAAACTGTTTTTT.

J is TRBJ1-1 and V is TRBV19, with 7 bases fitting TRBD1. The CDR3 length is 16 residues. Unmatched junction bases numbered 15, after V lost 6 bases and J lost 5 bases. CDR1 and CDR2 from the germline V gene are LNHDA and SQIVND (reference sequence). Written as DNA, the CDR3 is TGTGCCAGTAGCGACGATATAGGGGGCGCGGAAACTGAAGCTTTCTTT. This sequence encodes CASSDDIGGAETEAFF.

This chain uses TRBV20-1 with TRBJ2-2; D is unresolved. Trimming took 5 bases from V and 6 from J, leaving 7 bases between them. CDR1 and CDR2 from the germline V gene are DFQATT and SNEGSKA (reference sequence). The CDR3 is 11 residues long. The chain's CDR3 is CSARRAGELFF. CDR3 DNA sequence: TGCAGTGCTCGACGCGCCGGGGAGCTGTTTTTT.

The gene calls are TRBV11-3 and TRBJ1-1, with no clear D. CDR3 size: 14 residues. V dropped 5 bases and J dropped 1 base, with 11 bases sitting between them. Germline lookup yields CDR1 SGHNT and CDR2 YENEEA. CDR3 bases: TGTGCCAGCAGCCCTACCGCAAGGAACACTGAAGCTTTCTTT. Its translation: CASSPTARNTEAFF.